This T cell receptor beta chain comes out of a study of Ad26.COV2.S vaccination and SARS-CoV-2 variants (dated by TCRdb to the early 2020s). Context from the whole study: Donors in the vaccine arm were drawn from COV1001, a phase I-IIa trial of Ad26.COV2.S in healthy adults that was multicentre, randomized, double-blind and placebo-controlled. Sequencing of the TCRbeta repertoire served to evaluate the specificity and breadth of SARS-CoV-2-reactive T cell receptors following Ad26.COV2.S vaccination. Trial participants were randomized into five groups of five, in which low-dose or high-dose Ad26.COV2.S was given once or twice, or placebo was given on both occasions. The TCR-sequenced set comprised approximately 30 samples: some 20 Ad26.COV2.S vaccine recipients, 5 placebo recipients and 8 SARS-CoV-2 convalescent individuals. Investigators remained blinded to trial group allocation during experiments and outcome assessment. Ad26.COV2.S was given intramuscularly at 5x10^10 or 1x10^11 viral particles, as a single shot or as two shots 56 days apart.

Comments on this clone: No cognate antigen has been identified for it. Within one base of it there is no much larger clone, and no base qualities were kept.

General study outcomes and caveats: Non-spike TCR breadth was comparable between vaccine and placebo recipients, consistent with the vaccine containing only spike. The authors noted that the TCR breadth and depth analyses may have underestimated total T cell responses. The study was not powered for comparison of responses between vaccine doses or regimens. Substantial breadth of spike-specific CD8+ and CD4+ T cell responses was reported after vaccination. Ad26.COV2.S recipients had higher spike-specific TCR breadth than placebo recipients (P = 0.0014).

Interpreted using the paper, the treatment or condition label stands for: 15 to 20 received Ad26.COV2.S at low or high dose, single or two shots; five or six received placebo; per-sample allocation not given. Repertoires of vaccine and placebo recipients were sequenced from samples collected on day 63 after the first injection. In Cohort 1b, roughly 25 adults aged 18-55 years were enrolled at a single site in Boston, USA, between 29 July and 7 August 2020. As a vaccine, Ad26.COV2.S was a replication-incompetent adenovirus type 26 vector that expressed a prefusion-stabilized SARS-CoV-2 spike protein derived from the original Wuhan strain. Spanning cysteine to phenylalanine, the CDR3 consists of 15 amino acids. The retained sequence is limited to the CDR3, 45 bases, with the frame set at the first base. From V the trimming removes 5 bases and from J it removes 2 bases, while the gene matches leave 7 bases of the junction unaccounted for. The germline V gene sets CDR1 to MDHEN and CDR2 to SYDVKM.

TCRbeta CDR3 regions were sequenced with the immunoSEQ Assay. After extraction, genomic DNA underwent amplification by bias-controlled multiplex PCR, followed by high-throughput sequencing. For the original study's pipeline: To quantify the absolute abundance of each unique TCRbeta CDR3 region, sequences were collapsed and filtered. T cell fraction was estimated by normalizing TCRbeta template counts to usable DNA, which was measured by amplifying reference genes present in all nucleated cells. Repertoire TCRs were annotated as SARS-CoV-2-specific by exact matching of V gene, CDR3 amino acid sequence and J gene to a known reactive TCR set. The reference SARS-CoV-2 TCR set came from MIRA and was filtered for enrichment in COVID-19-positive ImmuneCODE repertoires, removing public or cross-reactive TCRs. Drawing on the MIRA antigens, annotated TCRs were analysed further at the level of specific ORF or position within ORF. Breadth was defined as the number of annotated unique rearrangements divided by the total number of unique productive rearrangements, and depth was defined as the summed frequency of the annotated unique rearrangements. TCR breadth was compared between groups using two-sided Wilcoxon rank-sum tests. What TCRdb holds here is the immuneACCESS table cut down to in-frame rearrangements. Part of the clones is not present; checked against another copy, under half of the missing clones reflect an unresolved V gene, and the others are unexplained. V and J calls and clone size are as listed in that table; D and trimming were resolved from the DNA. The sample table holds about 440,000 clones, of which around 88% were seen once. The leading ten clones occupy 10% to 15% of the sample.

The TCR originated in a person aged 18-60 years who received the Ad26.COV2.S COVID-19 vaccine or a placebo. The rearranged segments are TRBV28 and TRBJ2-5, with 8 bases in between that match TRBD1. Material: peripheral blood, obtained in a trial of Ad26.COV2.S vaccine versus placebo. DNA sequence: TGTGCCAGCAGTCACCCCGACAGGGGACAAGAGACCCAGTACTTC. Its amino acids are CASSHPDRGQETQYF.